Given below is one T cell receptor (beta chain) in context. Its antigen is still unknown. Looked up from germline, CDR1 is MNHNY and CDR2 is SVGAGI (reference sequence). This CDR3 region has 13 residues. After removal of 2 bases from V and 8 bases from J, the junction contained 5 bases not matched to a gene. This entry belongs to a study of early T cells in non-severe SARS-CoV-2 infection. The study's findings and limits: Comparison of clonotypes with VDJdb favored anti-spike CD8 responses while missing private and CD4 specificities.

The library protocol tagged individual cDNA molecules with unique molecular identifiers. One entry per CDR3 protein, called by TCRdb with MiXCR from the 5' RACE reads. The sample records tens of thousands of distinct CDR3 sequences, around 12% being singletons. This TCR came from an adult who was a healthcare worker with PCR-confirmed SARS-CoV-2 infection or an uninfected control (not recorded which). Sample: whole blood, taken at baseline. This sequence joins TRBV6-6 and TRBJ1-2; 7 nucleotides align to TRBD1. In nucleotides, the CDR3 is TGTGCCAGCAGTTACGGAGGGGGCAACGGCTACACCTTC. This gives the protein CASSYGGGNGYTF.